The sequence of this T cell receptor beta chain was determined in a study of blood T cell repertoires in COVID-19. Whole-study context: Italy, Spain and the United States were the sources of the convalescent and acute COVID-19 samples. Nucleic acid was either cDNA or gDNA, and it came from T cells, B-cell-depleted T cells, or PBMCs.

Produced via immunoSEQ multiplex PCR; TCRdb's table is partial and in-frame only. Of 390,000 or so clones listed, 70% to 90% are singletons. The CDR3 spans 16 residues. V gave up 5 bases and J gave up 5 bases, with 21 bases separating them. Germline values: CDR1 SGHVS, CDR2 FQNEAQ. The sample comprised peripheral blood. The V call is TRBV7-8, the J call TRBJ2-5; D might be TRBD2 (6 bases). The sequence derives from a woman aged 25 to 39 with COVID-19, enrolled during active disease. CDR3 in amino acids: CASSPIRGWGVETQYF. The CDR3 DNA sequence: TGTGCCAGCAGCCCCATTCGAGGGTGGGGGGTGGAGACCCAGTACTTC. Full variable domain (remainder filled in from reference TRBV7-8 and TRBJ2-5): GAGVSQSPRYKVAKRGQDVALRCDPISGHVSLFWYQQALGQGPEFLTYFQNEAQLDKSGLPSDRFFAERPEGSVSTLKIQRTQQEDSAVYLCASSPIRGWGVETQYFGPGTRLLVL.